This T cell receptor beta chain derives from a study of blood T cell repertoires in COVID-19 (dated by TCRdb to about 2020). About the full investigation: Samples from collaborators originated in the United States, Italy and Spain and spanned both the acute and convalescent phases of COVID-19. The material from the prospective study consisted of cDNA or gDNA derived from T cells, B-cell-depleted T cells, or PBMCs. The dataset comprised deeply sampled blood TCRbeta repertoires from subjects exposed to, actively infected with, or recovered from COVID-19. The repertoires were released in a freely available public database meant as a resource for research on the immune response to SARS-CoV-2. The samples were drawn from the first 160 participants of the ongoing ImmuneRACE study and from 1,254 subjects provided by 6 global collaborators. A de-identified subject ID, COVID-19 status, age in years and sex were almost always included in the sample metadata. Where available, HLA class I and class II types were obtained from metadata supplied by the sample provider rather than from assay-based typing.

The full study reports these points: The quantity of clinical and demographic metadata differed by source and by participant and was supplied without curation.

Enrolling through a virtual design, the prospective study's participants ranged in age from roughly 18 to 89 years and lived across 24 United States geographic areas. To assign participants to cohorts, the prospective study relied on clinical history that participants themselves reported in a screening survey and a study questionnaire. For ImmuneRACE Cohort 3, a participant was defined as recovered based on two consecutive negative NP/OP PCR tests, clearance by a healthcare professional, or resolution of symptoms. Mobile phlebotomists in the prospective study collected whole blood, serum and a nasopharyngeal or oropharyngeal swab from every participant. Over a roughly two-month period, participants in the prospective study had the option of providing additional blood draws and questionnaires. Before DNA extraction, blood samples from the prospective study were shipped at room temperature or frozen.

On this clone itself: The specificity of this receptor is unknown. No base quality information exists; no much larger clone differs at one position.

TCRbeta CDR3 regions were amplified from genomic DNA by means of the immunoSEQ Assay, a bias-controlled multiplex PCR. The paper's processing steps were these. Nucleated cell counts per sample were estimated from amplification of reference gene primers within the assay. To quantify the absolute abundance of each unique TCRbeta CDR3 rearrangement, sequence reads were collapsed and filtered. For each sample, productive Simpson clonality was calculated as the square root of Simpson's diversity index across productive rearrangements. This is the immuneACCESS table as TCRdb keeps it, with only in-frame sequences that have V and J called. A part of the clones is gone; compared with another copy, unresolved V genes explain less than half, and the rest is unexplained. That table supplies the V and J calls and clone size; D and trimming were determined from the DNA. The sample profile shows approximately 400,000 clones; more than 75% of them were found once. Of the sample, more than 0.95% is held by the ten largest clones.

CDR1 and CDR2, looked up from the germline V gene, are KGHDR and SFDVKD. Compared with germline, V lacks 2 bases and J lacks 5 bases; bases without a gene match: 4. Inclusive of the bounding cysteine and phenylalanine, the CDR3 is 15 residues long. Of the read, only the CDR3 DNA is kept; its 45 bases are in frame from base 1. Sequenced sample: PBMCs or T cells enriched from blood (not recorded which). The TCR sequence derives from a young woman who had recovered from COVID-19. The chain uses TRBV24-1 and TRBJ2-5, with 10 central nucleotides matching TRBD1. The CDR3 region reads CATSDSGQGRETQYF. The nucleotide sequence is TGTGCCACCAGTGATTCGGGACAGGGGCGGGAGACCCAGTACTTC.